Detailed here is one TCR beta chain. The V gene lost 0 bases and the J gene lost 8 bases, with 13 bases spanning the gap. Germline V CDR1 and CDR2: LGHDT, YNNKEL (reference sequence). CDR3 length: 14 amino acids. The sample comes from a study of blood T cell repertoires in COVID-19. Study overall: The United States, Italy and Spain supplied acute and convalescent COVID-19 samples. From T cells, B-cell-depleted T cells, or PBMCs came the material, which was cDNA or gDNA.

Methods used by the authors: Reference gene primer amplification in the assay estimated nucleated cell counts. The repertoire was sequenced with immunoSEQ multiplex PCR; TCRdb's copy has only in-frame clones and lacks some. Clone size and V and J calls were adopted from that table, with D and trimming inferred from the DNA. Among over 130,000 clones, approximately 86% were seen once, and the ten largest hold around 5%. The rearrangement uses TRBV3-1 (or the pseudogene TRBV3-2) and TRBJ1-2; tentative D call: TRBD1 (5 bases). This TCR was recovered from a human donor in a cohort sampled during active COVID-19. Sequencing was performed on peripheral blood. CDR3 in DNA: TGTGCCAGCAGCCAAGAGGGCAGGGTGGGAGGCTACACCTTC. Translating it yields CASSQEGRVGGYTF.